Listed here are 25 T cell receptor beta chains from one sample, sequenced in a study of Ad26.COV2.S vaccination and SARS-CoV-2 variants. TCRdb keeps only in-frame clones here, not all; method: immunoSEQ multiplex PCR. The sample records about 680,000 clones, approximately 88% being singletons. As to treatment: around 19 received Ad26.COV2.S at low or high dose, single or two shots; about five received placebo; per-sample allocation not given. Day 63 after the first vaccine or placebo injection was the time point for sampling. Material: peripheral blood, obtained in a trial of Ad26.COV2.S vaccine versus placebo. Source of these receptors: a person aged 18-60 years who received the Ad26.COV2.S COVID-19 vaccine or a placebo.

The rearrangement links TRBV5-1 to TRBJ2-5, with 12 bases identical to TRBD2. The CDR3 runs 14 residues. V was clipped by 4 bases and J by 4 bases; unmatched bases: 2. Germline V gene sequence: CDR1 SGHRS, CDR2 YFSETQ. The CDR3 sequence is CASSEGLAGETQYF. CDR3 in DNA: TGCGCCAGCAGCGAGGGACTAGCGGGAGAGACCCAGTACTTC. The full variable domain, its missing parts supplied by reference TRBV5-1 and TRBJ2-5, is KAGVTQTPRYLIKTRGQQVTLSCSPISGHRSVSWYQQTPGQGLQFLFEYFSETQRNKGNFPGRFSGRQFSNSRSEMNVSTLELGDSALYLCASSEGLAGETQYFGPGTRLLVL.

The chain is built from TRBV10-3 and TRBJ1-6; D is ambiguous. The V gene's germline CDR1 is ENHRY and CDR2 SYGVKD. The CDR3 is 14 residues long. The V end was cut by 0 bases, the J end by 5 bases, with 5 bases between. The CDR3 DNA reads TGTGCCATCAGTGAGTCTCAGGATAATTCACCCCTCCACTTT. Protein: CAISESQDNSPLHF.

The chain joins TRBV7-9 to TRBJ2-5; the D is unclear. Germline CDR1 and CDR2: SEHNR and FQNEAQ (reference sequence). Trimming stripped 3 bases from V and 5 bases from J, with 7 bases between. The CDR3 has 12 amino acids. CDR3 sequence reads: CASSFSRETQYF. In DNA, the CDR3 is TGTGCCAGCAGCTTTTCCCGTGAGACCCAGTACTTC.

The V gene is TRBV3-1 (or the pseudogene TRBV3-2), the J gene TRBJ1-6; D uncertain. Germline V CDR1 and CDR2: LGHDT, YNNKEL (reference sequence). The CDR3 consists of 13 residues. V dropped 6 bases and J dropped 0 bases, with 3 bases sitting between them. The CDR3 here is CASRGSYNSPLHF. DNA of the CDR3: TGTGCCAGCAGGGGCTCCTATAATTCACCCCTCCACTTT.

This clone was observed a few times. This chain joins TRBV29-1 and TRBJ2-5; D not certain. CDR1 and CDR2 from the germline V gene are SQVTM and ANQGSEA. This CDR3 comprises 12 residues. V was shortened by 3 bases and J by 5 bases, with 10 bases between the two germline ends. CDR3 protein: CSVDLAPETQYF. DNA for the CDR3: TGCAGCGTTGATCTCGCCCCGGAGACCCAGTACTTC.

V gene TRBV9 combines with J gene TRBJ2-2; no definite D call. Germline V gene lookup returns CDR1 SGDLS and CDR2 YYNGEE. Trimming removed 0 bases at V and 4 bases at J, with 4 bases between. This CDR3 spans 13 amino acids. DNA for the CDR3: TGTGCCAGCAGCGTAGAGGTCACCGGGGAGCTGTTTTTT. It specifies CASSVEVTGELFF.

This chain connects TRBV3-1 (or the pseudogene TRBV3-2) to TRBJ1-2, with 7 positions matching TRBD1. J was trimmed by 4 bases and V by 5 bases; bases with no gene match: 7. Germline CDR1 LGHDT, CDR2 YNNKEL (reference sequence). This CDR3 has 14 amino acids. Here the CDR3 reads CASSNRGSVYGYTF. The CDR3 DNA follows: TGTGCCAGCAGCAACAGGGGAAGCGTCTATGGCTACACCTTC.

The V call is TRBV6-6, the J call TRBJ1-1; D unresolved. CDR1 and CDR2 from the germline V gene are MNHNY and SVGAGI (reference sequence). The CDR3 runs 13 residues. V shed 5 bases and J shed 1 base, with 8 bases lying between them. In nucleotides, the CDR3 is TGTGCCAGCAGTATCGGGTGGAACACTGAAGCTTTCTTT. Amino acid sequence: CASSIGWNTEAFF.

V is TRBV9 and J is TRBJ2-7, with TRBD2 matching over 10 bases. CDR3 length: 14 amino acids. V was pared by 0 bases and J by 5 bases, with 2 bases of the junction left unmatched. The germline V gene encodes CDR1 SGDLS and CDR2 YYNGEE. CDR3 region: CASSVGLAGNEQYF. Here the CDR3 DNA reads TGTGCCAGCAGCGTAGGACTAGCGGGCAACGAGCAGTACTTC.

The chain links TRBV4-2 to TRBJ2-2, with 7 bases fitting TRBD1. Germline trimming cut 4 bases from V and 1 base from J; bases unmatched to any gene: 3. The germline gives CDR1 LGHNA, CDR2 YNFKEQ. The CDR3 consists of 15 residues. The CDR3 spells CASSRGTVNTGELFF. The CDR3 DNA sequence: TGTGCCAGCAGCCGGGGGACAGTGAACACCGGGGAGCTGTTTTTT.

The rearrangement joins TRBV24-1 to TRBJ2-5, with 10 bases lining up with TRBD1. The V and J ends lost 6 bases and 6 bases, in that order; junction bases with no gene match: 9. CDR1 and CDR2 from the germline V gene are KGHDR and SFDVKD. This CDR3 has 15 amino acids. For the CDR3, the DNA is TGTGCCACCAGTCCAACCGGGACAGGGGAGAAGACCCAGTACTTC. Its translation is CATSPTGTGEKTQYF.

This chain uses TRBV7-8 with TRBJ1-4, with D possibly matching TRBD1 (6 bases). Trimming removed 8 bases at V and 7 bases at J, with 14 bases between. Germline loops: CDR1 SGHVS, CDR2 FQNEAQ. The CDR3 is 13 amino acids. As DNA, the CDR3 is TGTGCCAGCGGACAGTCCAGAGGTGAAAAACTGTTTTTT. It is translated as CASGQSRGEKLFF.

In its sample, this clone was seen many times. The chain carries TRBV7-8 and TRBJ1-1; the D is unclear. CDR3 length equals 16 residues. Germline V lookup: CDR1 SGHVS, CDR2 FQNEAQ. The ends were cut back, 0 bases at V and 0 bases at J, with 11 bases in the middle. CDR3 bases: TGTGCCAGCAGCTTAGCGGCAAGAACATTGAACACTGAAGCTTTCTTT. It encodes CASSLAARTLNTEAFF.

This chain uses TRBV7-2 with TRBJ1-2, with no clear D. V was cut by 7 bases and J by 3 bases, with 12 bases left in between. Looked up from germline, CDR1 is SGHTA and CDR2 is FQGNSA. The CDR3 spans 13 residues. CDR3 DNA sequence: TGTGCCAGCACCGTGGACCAGGACTATGGCTACACCTTC. Encoded protein: CASTVDQDYGYTF.

This rearrangement joins TRBV20-1 to TRBJ1-5; D is uncertain. Trimming took 5 bases from V and 7 from J, leaving 9 bases between them. Germline CDR1 is DFQATT and CDR2 is SNEGSKA (reference sequence). The CDR3 extends over 11 amino acids. Here the CDR3 reads CSAGPQQPQHF. The CDR3 DNA reads as TGCAGTGCTGGTCCCCAACAGCCCCAGCATTTT.

This chain connects TRBV21-1 to TRBJ1-3; the D call of TRBD1 is as the table states it, not checked on the DNA. TRBV21-1 is a recognized pseudogene. The CDR3 consists of 16 residues. CDR3 residues: CASSSWDRGSGNTIYF. As DNA, the CDR3 is TGTGCCAGCAGCTCATGGGACAGGGGCTCTGGAAACACCATATATTTT.

This clone came up once. The chain carries TRBV19 and TRBJ1-5, with D perhaps matching TRBD1 (5 bases). V was clipped by 7 bases and J by 6 bases, with 16 bases between them. Germline lookup yields CDR1 LNHDA and CDR2 SQIVND (reference sequence). This CDR3 has 14 residues. The CDR3: CASTSQGSFQPQHF. DNA of the CDR3: TGTGCCAGTACCTCCCAGGGATCTTTTCAGCCCCAGCATTTT.

The chain joins TRBV25-1 to TRBJ2-2, with 8 bases identical to TRBD1. This CDR3 contains 14 residues. J gave up 3 bases and V 3 bases, and 0 bases lay outside the gene matches. Germline CDR1 and CDR2: MGHDK and SYGVNS. CDR3 in DNA: TGTGCCAGCAGTGAGGACAGGGACACCGGGGAGCTGTTTTTT. As protein: CASSEDRDTGELFF.

This chain's CDR3 is CASSPTISGANVLTF. The CDR3 DNA reads TGCGCCAGCAGCCCCACGATCTCTGGGGCCAACGTCCTGACTTTC. The chain recombines TRBV4-1 with TRBJ2-6, with D uncertain. V lost 4 bases and J lost 0, with 7 bases in between. This CDR3 has 15 amino acids. The germline V gene encodes CDR1 MGHRA and CDR2 YSYEKL.

The rearrangement joins TRBV2 to TRBJ1-1, with TRBD1 matching 7 bases. Germline-derived CDR1 and CDR2 are SNHLY and FYNNEI. This CDR3 spans 12 amino acids. J gave up 5 bases and V 5 bases, and 2 bases lay outside the gene matches. CDR3 coding DNA: TGTGCCAGCAGTACAGGGGTGACTGAAGCTTTCTTT. Translated, it gives CASSTGVTEAFF.

The chain joins TRBV19 to TRBJ2-1; no clear D. V lost 3 bases, J lost 9 bases, and 15 bases lay in between. Germline CDR1 reads LNHDA; CDR2 reads SQIVND (reference sequence). This CDR3 comprises 14 residues. CDR3 nucleotides: TGTGCCAGTAGTATGGGGATGTCGGCAATTGAGCAGTTCTTC. Its protein is CASSMGMSAIEQFF. The full variable domain, rest sourced from reference TRBV19 and TRBJ2-1, is DGGITQSPKYLFRKEGQNVTLSCEQNLNHDAMYWYRQDPGQGLRLIYYSQIVNDFQKGDIAEGYSVSREKKESFPLTVTSAQKNPTAFYLCASSMGMSAIEQFFGPGTRLTVL.

The chain joins TRBV7-2 to TRBJ2-7; the D gene could be TRBD1 or TRBD2 (5 bases each). The CDR3 extends over 14 amino acids. The V gene's germline CDR1 is SGHTA and CDR2 FQGNSA. With 3 bases removed from V and 4 bases from J, the gap between germline ends came to 13 bases. The CDR3 sequence: CASSFPGAAYEQYF. CDR3 coding DNA: TGTGCCAGCAGCTTCCCCGGGGCAGCTTACGAGCAGTACTTC.

The V gene is TRBV19, the J gene TRBJ2-5; D is possibly TRBD2 (5 bases). The CDR3 sequence is 14 residues long. Germline V lookup: CDR1 LNHDA, CDR2 SQIVND (reference sequence). V was trimmed by 3 bases and J by 4 bases, leaving 12 bases between them. CDR3 region: CASSIALARETQYF. CDR3 DNA: TGTGCCAGTAGTATCGCGCTAGCTCGAGAGACCCAGTACTTC.

In this sample, this clone turned up a few times. The rearrangement links TRBV3-1 (or the pseudogene TRBV3-2) to TRBJ2-1; tentatively, D is TRBD2 (6 bases). Germline values: CDR1 LGHDT, CDR2 YNNKEL (reference sequence). Trimming pared 1 base from V and 6 bases from J, leaving 13 bases between. CDR3 size: 15 residues. The CDR3 sequence: CASSQGGTDINEQFF. The CDR3, as DNA: TGTGCCAGCAGCCAAGGTGGGACTGACATCAATGAGCAGTTCTTC.

The J gene is TRBJ1-1, the V gene TRBV6-5; a possible D gene is TRBD1 (5 bases). CDR3 length: 12 amino acids. Trimming shortened V by 6 bases and J by 6 bases, and 11 bases separated the two germline ends. CDR1 is MNHEY, CDR2 SVGAGI, per germline. In DNA form, the CDR3 reads TGTGCCAGCAGCAGGGTAAATTCTGAAGCTTTCTTT. It yields the protein CASSRVNSEAFF.